The entry below describes one T cell receptor (beta chain). The antigen remains unidentified. This sample is drawn from a study of Ad26.COV2.S vaccination and SARS-CoV-2 variants. Findings and caveats of the study: Relative to placebo recipients, vaccine recipients exhibited elevated spike-specific TCR breadth.

Treatment given: around 19 received Ad26.COV2.S at low or high dose, single or two shots; roughly five received placebo; per-sample allocation not given. Material that was analyzed had been drawn on day 63 after the first vaccine or placebo injection. Ad26 vector vaccine expressed Wuhan-strain SARS-CoV-2 spike. Produced via immunoSEQ multiplex PCR; TCRdb's table is partial and in-frame only. The sample lists about 370,000 clones, about 85% occurring once. Per the germline V gene, CDR1 is LGHDT and CDR2 is YNNKEL (reference sequence). The CDR3 sequence is 15 residues long. J was trimmed by 6 bases and V by 0 bases; bases with no gene match: 4.

Sample: peripheral blood, taken in a trial of Ad26.COV2.S vaccine versus placebo. The chain couples TRBV3-1 (or the pseudogene TRBV3-2) to TRBJ1-4; 7 bases map to TRBD1. This TCR was recovered from a person between 18 and 59 years old who received the Ad26.COV2.S COVID-19 vaccine or a placebo. The chain's CDR3 is CASSQDRRGYEKLFF. Here the CDR3 DNA reads TGTGCCAGCAGCCAAGATCGCAGGGGGTATGAAAAACTGTTTTTT.